The source of this TCR beta chain is a study of T cell responses to AZD1222 COVID-19 vaccine listed by TCRdb under 2021. Background for the entire study: TCR sequencing was performed for some 250 trial participants, of whom about 200 were given two doses of AZD1222 and around 26 were given two doses of MenACWY control vaccine. Enrollment into the trials was organized by age into subgroups of 18-55, 56-69 and 70-plus years, and those subgroups contained about 150, 27 and 61 TCR-sequenced participants, respectively. Points the paper makes about the study in general: A significant rise in spike-specific TCR breadth and depth was observed after two AZD1222 doses relative to day 0 and relative to MenACWY recipients. Conclusions about previously exposed vaccinees are limited, since just a handful of AZD1222 recipients were seropositive for SARS-CoV-2 at baseline. Vaccine-associated CD4 TCRs spanned the whole spike protein, with dominant responses in regions 160-218 and 743-854. The 56-69-year group was small, and its depth increase did not reach significance, likely because of low power. Because no day 14 peak-response samples were available, repertoires were characterized only after the peak T cell response. Reportedly, close to half of the unique spike-specific TCRs recognized epitopes lying outside the regions that are mutated in the B.1.351 and B.1.1.7 variants. Most participants were white British and females outnumbered males, and the authors suggested that clonal diversity may have been underestimated.

The CDR3 regions of human TCRbeta chains were subjected to immunosequencing. In the original analysis: Repertoire TCRs were checked for matches against a reference library of SARS-CoV-2-specific TCRs that had been generated using the MIRA antigen-specificity platform. Breadth was defined as the fraction of unique TCRs that were SARS-CoV-2-associated, and depth was defined as the fraction of total T cells that were SARS-CoV-2-associated. Using the MIRA data, each spike-specific TCR was assigned both to the spike region to which the TCR was reactive and to a CD4 or CD8 class. Log10-transformed breadth and depth values were compared by one-way ANOVA with Sidak's multiple comparisons tests. The clones in this table, taken by TCRdb from immuneACCESS, are in-frame only. Not every clone is retained; where verified, under half of the shortfall comes from an unresolved V gene, and the cause of the rest is unknown. V and J calls plus clone size are reproduced from that table; the DNA served to infer D and trimming. The sample records 56,000 or so clones, nearly 80% of which are singletons. Less than 5% of the sample comes from the top ten.

This specimen's time point label, per the study, means: about 28 days (+/-7) after the second vaccine dose. Because spike-specific TCR depth and breadth did not differ between the two schedules, AZD1222 recipients who got a second dose at roughly 4 weeks were pooled with those who got a second dose at roughly 12 weeks. Samples from vaccinated people were obtained from the UK trials COV001 and COV002, which included a single-blind randomized controlled phase 2/3 trial of AZD1222 (ChAdOx1 nCoV-19) in healthy adults. For TCRbeta chain sequencing, PBMC samples were collected from trial participants at day 0 and at day 28 after the second dose. For this clone: Its specific antigen is unknown. Base qualities were left out, and no much larger clone turns up one base away.

Compared with germline, V lacks 5 bases and J lacks 6 bases; bases without a gene match: 10. The CDR3 runs 16 residues from the cysteine to the phenylalanine. Just CDR3 DNA is preserved here, 48 bases in frame from base 1. The germline V gene yields SGHVS for CDR1 and FQNEAQ for CDR2. The TCR originated in an adult who received the AZD1222 COVID-19 vaccine. This chain joins TRBV7-8 to TRBJ1-2, and TRBD1 aligns with 12 junction nucleotides. Sequencing was performed on peripheral blood, taken 28 days after the second AZD1222 dose. CDR3 reads: CASSAATGQGANGYTF. Read as DNA, the sequence is TGTGCCAGCAGCGCCGCTACGGGACAGGGGGCGAATGGCTACACCTTC.